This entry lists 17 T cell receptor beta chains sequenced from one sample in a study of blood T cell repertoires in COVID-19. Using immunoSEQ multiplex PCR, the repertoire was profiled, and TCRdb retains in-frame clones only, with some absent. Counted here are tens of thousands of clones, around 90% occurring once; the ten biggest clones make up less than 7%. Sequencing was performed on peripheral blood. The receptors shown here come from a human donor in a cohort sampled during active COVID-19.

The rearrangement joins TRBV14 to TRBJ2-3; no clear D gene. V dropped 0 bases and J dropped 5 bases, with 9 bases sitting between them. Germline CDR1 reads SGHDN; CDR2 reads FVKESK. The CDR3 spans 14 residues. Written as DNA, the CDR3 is TGTGCCAGCAGCCAAGATCTAAGAAAAGATACGCAGTATTTT. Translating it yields CASSQDLRKDTQYF.

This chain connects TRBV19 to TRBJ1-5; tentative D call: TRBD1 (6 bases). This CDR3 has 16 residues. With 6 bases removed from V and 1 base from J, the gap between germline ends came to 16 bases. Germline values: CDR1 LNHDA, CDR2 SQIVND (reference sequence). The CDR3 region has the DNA TGTGCCAGTAGCGAATTCCGGGACAAAAGCAATCAGCCCCAGCATTTT. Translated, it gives CASSEFRDKSNQPQHF.

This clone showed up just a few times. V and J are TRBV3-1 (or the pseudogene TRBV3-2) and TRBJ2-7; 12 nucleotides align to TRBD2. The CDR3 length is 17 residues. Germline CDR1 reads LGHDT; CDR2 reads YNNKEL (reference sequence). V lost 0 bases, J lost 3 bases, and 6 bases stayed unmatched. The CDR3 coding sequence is TGTGCCAGCAGCCAAGATTGGACTAGCGGGACCTTCTACGAGCAGTACTTC. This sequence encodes CASSQDWTSGTFYEQYF.

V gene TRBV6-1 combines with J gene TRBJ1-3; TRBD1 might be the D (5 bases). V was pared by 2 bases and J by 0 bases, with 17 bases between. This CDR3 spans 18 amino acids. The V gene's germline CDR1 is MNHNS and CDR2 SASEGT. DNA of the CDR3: TGTGCCAGCAGTGAATTTCCGTTGACAGCTTACTCTGGAAACACCATATATTTT. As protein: CASSEFPLTAYSGNTIYF.

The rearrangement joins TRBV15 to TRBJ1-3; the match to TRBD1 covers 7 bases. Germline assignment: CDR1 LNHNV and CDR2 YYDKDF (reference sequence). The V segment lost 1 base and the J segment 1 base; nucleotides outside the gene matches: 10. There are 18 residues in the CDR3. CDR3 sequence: CATSRVGTVFSSGNTIYF. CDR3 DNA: TGTGCCACCAGCAGAGTTGGGACAGTCTTTTCTTCTGGAAACACCATATATTTT. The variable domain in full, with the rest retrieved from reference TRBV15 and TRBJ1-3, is DAMVIQNPRYQVTQFGKPVTLSCSQTLNHNVMYWYQQKSSQAPKLLFHYYDKDFNNEADTPDNFQSRRPNTSFCFLDIRSPGLGDTAMYLCATSRVGTVFSSGNTIYFGEGSWLTVV.

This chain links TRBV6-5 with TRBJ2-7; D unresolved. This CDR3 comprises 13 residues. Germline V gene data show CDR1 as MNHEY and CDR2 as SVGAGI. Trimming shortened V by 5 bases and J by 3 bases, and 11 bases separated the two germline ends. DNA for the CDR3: TGTGCCAGCAGTAAGGAGCTAAACTACGAGCAGTACTTC. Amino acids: CASSKELNYEQYF.

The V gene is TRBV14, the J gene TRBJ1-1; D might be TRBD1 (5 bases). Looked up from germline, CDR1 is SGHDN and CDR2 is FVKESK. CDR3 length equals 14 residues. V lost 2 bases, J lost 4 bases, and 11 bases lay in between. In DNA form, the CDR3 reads TGTGCCAGCAGCCAAAGCGGGGGAAGCACTGAAGCTTTCTTT. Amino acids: CASSQSGGSTEAFF.

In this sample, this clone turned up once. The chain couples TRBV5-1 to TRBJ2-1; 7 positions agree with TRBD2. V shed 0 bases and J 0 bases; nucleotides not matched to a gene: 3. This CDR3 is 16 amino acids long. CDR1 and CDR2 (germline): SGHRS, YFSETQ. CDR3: CASSLAGGGSYNEQFF. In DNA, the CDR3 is TGCGCCAGCAGCTTGGCGGGAGGCGGCTCCTACAATGAGCAGTTCTTC.

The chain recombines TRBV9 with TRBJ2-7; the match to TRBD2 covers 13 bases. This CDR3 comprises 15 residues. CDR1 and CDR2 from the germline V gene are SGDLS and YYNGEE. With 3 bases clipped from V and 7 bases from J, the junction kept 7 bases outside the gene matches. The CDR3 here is CASSGTSGSTGEQYF. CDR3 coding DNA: TGTGCCAGCAGCGGGACTAGCGGGAGCACGGGGGAGCAGTACTTC.

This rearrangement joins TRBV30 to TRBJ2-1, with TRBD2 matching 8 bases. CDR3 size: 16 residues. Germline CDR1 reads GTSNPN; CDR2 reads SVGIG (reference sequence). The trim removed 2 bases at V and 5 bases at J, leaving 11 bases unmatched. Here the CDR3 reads CAWSPEGTSYNNEQFF. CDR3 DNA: TGTGCCTGGAGTCCCGAGGGGACTAGTTACAACAATGAGCAGTTCTTC.

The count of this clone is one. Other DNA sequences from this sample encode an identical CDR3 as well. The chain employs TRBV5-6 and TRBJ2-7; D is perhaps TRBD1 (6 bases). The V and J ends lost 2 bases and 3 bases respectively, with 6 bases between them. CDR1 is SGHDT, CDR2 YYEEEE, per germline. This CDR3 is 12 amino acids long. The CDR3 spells CASSLQGYEQYF. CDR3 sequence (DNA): TGTGCCAGCAGCTTACAGGGCTACGAGCAGTACTTC.

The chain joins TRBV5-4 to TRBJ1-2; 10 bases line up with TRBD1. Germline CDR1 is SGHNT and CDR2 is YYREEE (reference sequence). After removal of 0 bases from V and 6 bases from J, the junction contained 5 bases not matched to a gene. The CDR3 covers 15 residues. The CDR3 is CASSLGDRGFDGYTF. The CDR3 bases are TGTGCCAGCAGCTTGGGGGACAGGGGTTTCGATGGCTACACCTTC.

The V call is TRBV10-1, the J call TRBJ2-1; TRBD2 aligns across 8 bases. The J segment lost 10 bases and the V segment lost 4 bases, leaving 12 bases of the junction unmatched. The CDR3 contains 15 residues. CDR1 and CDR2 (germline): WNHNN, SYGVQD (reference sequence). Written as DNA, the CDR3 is TGCGCCAGCAGTGTTGGACTAGCCGGAGAAGGGGAGCAGTTCTTC. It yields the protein CASSVGLAGEGEQFF.

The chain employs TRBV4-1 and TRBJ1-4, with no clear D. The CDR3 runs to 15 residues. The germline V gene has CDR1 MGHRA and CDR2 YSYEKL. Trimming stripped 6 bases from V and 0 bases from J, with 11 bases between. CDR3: CASSNNGATNEKLFF. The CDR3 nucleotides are TGCGCCAGCAGTAACAACGGAGCAACTAATGAAAAACTGTTTTTT.

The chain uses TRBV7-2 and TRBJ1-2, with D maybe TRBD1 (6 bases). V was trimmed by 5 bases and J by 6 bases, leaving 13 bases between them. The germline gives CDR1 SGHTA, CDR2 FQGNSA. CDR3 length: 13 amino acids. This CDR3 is CASSRDTENGYTF. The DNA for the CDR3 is TGTGCCAGCAGCCGGGACACGGAGAATGGCTACACCTTC. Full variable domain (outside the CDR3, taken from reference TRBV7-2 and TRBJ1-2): GAGVSQSPSNKVTEKGKDVELRCDPISGHTALYWYRQSLGQGLEFLIYFQGNSAPDKSGLPSDRFSAERTGGSVSTLTIQRTQQEDSAVYLCASSRDTENGYTFGSGTRLTVV.

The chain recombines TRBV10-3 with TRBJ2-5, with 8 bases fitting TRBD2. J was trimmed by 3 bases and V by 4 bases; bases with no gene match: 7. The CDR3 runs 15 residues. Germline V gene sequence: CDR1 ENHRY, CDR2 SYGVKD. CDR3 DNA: TGTGCCATCAGTGTAGACGGGGGGGCCAAAGAGACCCAGTACTTC. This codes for CAISVDGGAKETQYF.

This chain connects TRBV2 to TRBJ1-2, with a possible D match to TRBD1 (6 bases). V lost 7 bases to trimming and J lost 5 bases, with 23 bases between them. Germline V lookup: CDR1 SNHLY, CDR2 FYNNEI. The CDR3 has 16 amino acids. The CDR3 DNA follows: TGTGCCAGCACCAAAGGGGGGGTTTTACTCTCGTATGGCTACACCTTC. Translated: CASTKGGVLLSYGYTF.